A selection of T cell receptor beta chains follows, all from one sample in a study of T cell changes during pregnancy in multiple sclerosis. Sequencing used immunoSEQ multiplex PCR; TCRdb keeps in-frame clones, though not all of them. This table holds around 22,000 clones, 90% to 95% found once. The sequencing used CD4+ T cells from peripheral blood mononuclear cells, collected after pregnancy. These receptors originate from a female donor in good health, enrolled as a control in a pregnancy study. The CDR3 runs from the conserved cysteine through the conserved F or W. The D gene is left open where the match is weak. Where a row states a size, it is once, few, many or the class of an expanded clone; other rows omit it.

>.|TRBJ2-7|.|TRBV10-3
TGTGCCATCAGTCGACTCACAGGGAACTCCTACGAGCAGTACTTC
CAISRLTGNSYEQYF
>.|TRBJ1-2|.|TRBV7-2
TGTGCCAGCAGCCCGTACAGGGACGGCGGCTACACCTTC
CASSPYRDGGYTF
>.|TRBJ2-7|.|TRBV20-1
TGCAGTGCTAGGGAGGAATACGAGCAGTACTTC
CSAREEYEQYF
>.|TRBJ1-1|.|TRBV9
TGTGCCAGCAGCGTAGAGGCCAGGGCCAACACTGAAGCTTTCTTT
CASSVEARANTEAFF
>.|TRBJ2-5|TRBD2|TRBV6-6
TGTGCCAGCCACCCTAGGCTAGCGGGGGAAGAGACCCAGTACTTC
CASHPRLAGEETQYF
>.|TRBJ2-7|.|TRBV18
TGTGCCAGCTCAACCCGACAGACCCCCTACGAGCAGTACTTC
CASSTRQTPYEQYF
>once|TRBJ2-3|TRBD2|TRBV5-3
TGTGCCAGAAGCCCGGGGGGGAGCCGCACAGATACGCAGTATTTT
CARSPGGSRTDTQYF
>.|TRBJ1-1|TRBD1|TRBV7-9
TGTGCCAGCAGCCTCGGACAGGGGGCGAGAACTGAAGCTTTCTTT
CASSLGQGARTEAFF
>.|TRBJ1-2|.|TRBV7-8
TGTGCCAGCAGCTTATCTGCTACCTACTATGGCTACACCTTC
CASSLSATYYGYTF
>.|TRBJ1-2|.|TRBV10-3
TGTGCCATCAGTGAACAGGGAGGCTACACCTTC
CAISEQGGYTF
>.|TRBJ2-3|TRBD1|TRBV18
TGTGCCAGCTCACGTATCTCCCCAGGGGGCGCGGCAGATACGCAGTATTTT
CASSRISPGGAADTQYF
>.|TRBJ2-5|TRBD1|TRBV10-3
TGTGCCATCAGTGGGGGCTCGAACAGGGGTCAAGAGACCCAGTACTTC
CAISGGSNRGQETQYF
>.|TRBJ2-4|TRBD1|TRBV29-1
TGCAGCGCCCTCCGGGGACAGGGGGAAAACATTCAGTACTTC
CSALRGQGENIQYF
>.|TRBJ1-6|TRBD1|TRBV5-6
TGTGCCAGCAGCCGCCCGGGGACAGTCTATAATTCACCCCTCCACTTT
CASSRPGTVYNSPLHF
>.|TRBJ1-6|.|TRBV15
TGTGCCACCAGCCTATCCGGACAGTATAATTCACCCCTCCACTTT
CATSLSGQYNSPLHF
>.|TRBJ2-2|TRBD2|TRBV7-2
TGTGCCAGCAGCTTACGGGGGACTACTAACACCGGGGAGCTGTTTTTT
CASSLRGTTNTGELFF
>.|TRBJ2-1|TRBD2|TRBV9
TGTGCCAGCAGCGTAGAACTAGCGGGTTACAATGAGCAGTTCTTC
CASSVELAGYNEQFF
>.|TRBJ1-1|TRBD1|TRBV10-3
TGTGCCATCAGTGAGTCGACCCCAGGGGGAAACACTGAAGCTTTCTTT
CAISESTPGGNTEAFF
>.|TRBJ2-1|.|TRBV5-1
TGCGCCAGCAGCTTGGATGCGGGGTACAATGAGCAGTTCTTC
CASSLDAGYNEQFF
>.|TRBJ2-3|.|TRBV19
TGTGCCAGTAGTATACAGGGGGATACGCAGTATTTT
CASSIQGDTQYF
>.|TRBJ1-3|TRBD1|TRBV9
TGTGCCAGCAGCGCAGGACAGGGTCCCGGAAACACCATATATTTT
CASSAGQGPGNTIYF
>.|TRBJ2-1|.|TRBV11-3
TGTGCCAGCAGCTTAGACAGGTCCTACAATGAGCAGTTCTTC
CASSLDRSYNEQFF
>once|TRBJ1-2|TRBD1|TRBV30
TGTGCCTGGTCGAGGGGGCAGGAGGGCTACACCTTC
CAWSRGQEGYTF
>.|TRBJ2-3|TRBD2|TRBV6-4
TGTGCCAGCAGTGAGGGGGGGAGCGGCACAGATACGCAGTATTTT
CASSEGGSGTDTQYF